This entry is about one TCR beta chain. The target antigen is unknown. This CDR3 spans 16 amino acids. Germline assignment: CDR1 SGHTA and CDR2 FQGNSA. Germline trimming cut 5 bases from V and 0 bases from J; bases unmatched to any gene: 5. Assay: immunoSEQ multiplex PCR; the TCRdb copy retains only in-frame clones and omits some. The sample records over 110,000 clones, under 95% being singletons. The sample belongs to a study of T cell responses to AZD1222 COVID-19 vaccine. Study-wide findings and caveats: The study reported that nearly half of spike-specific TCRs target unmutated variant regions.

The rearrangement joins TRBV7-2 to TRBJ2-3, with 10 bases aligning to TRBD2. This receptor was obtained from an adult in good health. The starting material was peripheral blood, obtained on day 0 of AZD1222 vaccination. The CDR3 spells CASSPPGLASTDTQYF. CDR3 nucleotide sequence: TGTGCCAGCAGCCCCCCGGGACTAGCGAGCACAGATACGCAGTATTTT.